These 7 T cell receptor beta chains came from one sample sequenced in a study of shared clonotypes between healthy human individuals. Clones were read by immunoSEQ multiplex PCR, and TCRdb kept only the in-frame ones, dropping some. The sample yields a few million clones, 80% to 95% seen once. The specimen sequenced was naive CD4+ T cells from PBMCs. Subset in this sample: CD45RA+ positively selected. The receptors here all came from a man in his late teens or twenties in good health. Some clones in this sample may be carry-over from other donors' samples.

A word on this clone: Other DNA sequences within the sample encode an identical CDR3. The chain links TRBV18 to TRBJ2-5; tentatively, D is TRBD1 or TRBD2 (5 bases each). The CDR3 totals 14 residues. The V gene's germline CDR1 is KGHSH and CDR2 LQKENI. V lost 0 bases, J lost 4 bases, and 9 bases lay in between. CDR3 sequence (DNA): TGTGCCAGCTCACCACCGGGACGGGGAGAGACCCAGTACTTC. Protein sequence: CASSPPGRGETQYF. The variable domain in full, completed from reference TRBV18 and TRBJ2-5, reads NAGVMQNPRHLVRRRGQEARLRCSPMKGHSHVYWYRQLPEEGLKFMVYLQKENIIDESGMPKERFSAEFPKEGPSILRIQQVVRGDSAAYFCASSPPGRGETQYFGPGTRLLVL.

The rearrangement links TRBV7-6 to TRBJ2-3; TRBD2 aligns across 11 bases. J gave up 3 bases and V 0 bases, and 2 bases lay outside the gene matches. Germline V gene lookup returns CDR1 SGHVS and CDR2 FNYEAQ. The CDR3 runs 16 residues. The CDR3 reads CASSLASGRATDTQYF. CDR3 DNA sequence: TGTGCCAGCAGCTTAGCTAGCGGGAGGGCTACAGATACGCAGTATTTT.

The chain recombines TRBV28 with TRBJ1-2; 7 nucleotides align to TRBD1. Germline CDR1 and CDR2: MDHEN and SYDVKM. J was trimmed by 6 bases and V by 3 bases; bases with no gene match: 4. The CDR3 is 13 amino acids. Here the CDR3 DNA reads TGTGCCAGCAGTTTGGGGACAGACAATGGCTACACCTTC. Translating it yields CASSLGTDNGYTF.

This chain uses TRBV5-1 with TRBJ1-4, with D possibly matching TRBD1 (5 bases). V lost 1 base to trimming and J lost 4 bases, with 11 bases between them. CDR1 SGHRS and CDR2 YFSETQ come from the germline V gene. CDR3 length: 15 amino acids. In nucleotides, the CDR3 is TGCGCCAGCAGCTTGCTTGGGGCGAGTAATGAAAAACTGTTTTTT. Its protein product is CASSLLGASNEKLFF.

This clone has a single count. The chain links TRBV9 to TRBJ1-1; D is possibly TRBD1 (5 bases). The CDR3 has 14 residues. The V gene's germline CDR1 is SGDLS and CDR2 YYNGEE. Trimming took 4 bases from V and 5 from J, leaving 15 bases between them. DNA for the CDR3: TGTGCCAGCAGCCCCCAGGGTTCTTATACTGAAGCTTTCTTT. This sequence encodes CASSPQGSYTEAFF.

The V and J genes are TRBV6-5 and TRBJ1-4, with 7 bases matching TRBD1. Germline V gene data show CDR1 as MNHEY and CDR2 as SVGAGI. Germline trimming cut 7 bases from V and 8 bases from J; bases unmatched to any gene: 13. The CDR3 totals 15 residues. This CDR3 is CASTVIQGIAEKLFF. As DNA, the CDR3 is TGTGCCAGCACCGTCATACAGGGGATTGCGGAAAAACTGTTTTTT.

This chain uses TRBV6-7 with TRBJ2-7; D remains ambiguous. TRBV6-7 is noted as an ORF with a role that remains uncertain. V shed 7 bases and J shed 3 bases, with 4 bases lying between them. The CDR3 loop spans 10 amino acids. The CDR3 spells CASKVYEQYF. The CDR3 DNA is TGTGCCAGCAAAGTCTACGAGCAGTACTTC.